Below are 30 T cell receptor beta chains sequenced from a single sample in a study of T cells in localized non-small cell lung cancer. Clones were sequenced by immunoSEQ multiplex PCR, and TCRdb holds only the in-frame ones, with some missing. The table records around 54,000 clones, 86% of them present only once. Specimen: peripheral blood, collected before any cancer treatment. These receptors came from a male donor at least 60 years old with stage III squamous cell lung carcinoma.

This chain uses TRBV6-6 with TRBJ2-5; 11 bases map to TRBD1. The DNA end favors TRBJ2-7, so the J call may be wrong. CDR3 length: 15 amino acids. Germline loops: CDR1 MNHNY, CDR2 SVGAGI (reference sequence). CDR3 protein: CASRTGQGASYEQYF. The CDR3 region has the DNA TGTGCCAGCAGAACAGGACAGGGGGCCTCCTACGAGCAGTACTTC.

The V call is TRBV6-1, the J call TRBJ1-1; 7 positions match TRBD1. J was trimmed by 4 bases and V by 5 bases; bases with no gene match: 10. The germline gives CDR1 MNHNS, CDR2 SASEGT. This CDR3 is built from 15 residues. The CDR3 DNA reads TGTGCCAGCAGTCCCCGATGGCAGGGGGTCACTGAAGCTTTCTTT. Encoded protein: CASSPRWQGVTEAFF.

This chain uses TRBV12-5 with TRBJ2-7; 7 bases agree with TRBD1. The ends lost 4 bases at V and 2 bases at J; junction bases unmatched: 11. The CDR3 is 16 residues long. The germline CDR1 and CDR2 sequences are LGHNT and FRNRAP. In nucleotides, the CDR3 is TGTGCTAGTGGTTCGAGTCCGAGGACAGGACCCTACGAGCAGTACTTC. Protein sequence: CASGSSPRTGPYEQYF. Looking up the rest from reference TRBV12-5 and TRBJ2-7 gives the full variable domain: DARVTQTPRHKVTEMGQEVTMRCQPILGHNTVFWYRQTMMQGLELLAYFRNRAPLDDSGMPKDRFSAEMPDATLATLKIQPSEPRDSAVYFCASGSSPRTGPYEQYFGPGTRLTVT.

The rearrangement links TRBV18 to TRBJ1-2; possible D gene TRBD1, 6 bases. This CDR3 region has 16 residues. V lost 1 base and J lost 2, with 14 bases in between. The V gene's germline CDR1 is KGHSH and CDR2 LQKENI. The CDR3 nucleotides are TGTGCCAGCTCACCACTTCCAGGGGAAGCCAACTATGGCTACACCTTC. Translation gives CASSPLPGEANYGYTF.

The chain has TRBV6-5 and TRBJ2-7, with 7 bases aligning to TRBD2. J gave up 0 bases and V 4 bases, and 6 bases lay outside the gene matches. In germline, CDR1 is MNHEY, CDR2 SVGAGI. The CDR3 runs 15 residues. As DNA, the CDR3 is TGTGCCAGCAGTTCTCCCGGGACTAACTCCTACGAGCAGTACTTC. This encodes CASSSPGTNSYEQYF.

This sequence joins TRBV5-5 and TRBJ2-1; 11 bases agree with TRBD2. V trimming: 0 bases; J trimming: 7 bases; junction bases outside the gene matches: 12. This CDR3 comprises 18 residues. The germline CDR1 and CDR2 sequences are SGHKS and YYEKEE (reference sequence). CDR3 loop: CASSLVFSGGAQRNEQFF. The CDR3 DNA follows: TGTGCCAGCAGCTTGGTGTTTAGCGGGGGGGCACAGCGGAATGAGCAGTTCTTC.

The genes are TRBV30 and TRBJ1-1, with no clear D. Germline V gives CDR1 GTSNPN, CDR2 SVGIG (reference sequence). The CDR3 has 11 residues. V was shortened by 4 bases and J by 3 bases, with 6 bases between the two germline ends. DNA of the CDR3: TGTGCCTGGACAGGCTACACTGAAGCTTTCTTT. Its protein is CAWTGYTEAFF.

The rearrangement links TRBV6-1 to TRBJ2-3, with D possibly being TRBD1 (7 bases). Germline assignment: CDR1 MNHNS and CDR2 SASEGT. This CDR3 has 15 amino acids. V gave up 4 bases and J gave up 0 bases, with 11 bases separating them. As DNA, the CDR3 is TGTGCCAGCAGTGGCCAGGGGGGAAGCACAGATACGCAGTATTTT. Protein sequence: CASSGQGGSTDTQYF.

The chain couples TRBV19 to TRBJ2-7; 13 bases are shared with TRBD2. Germline V gene data show CDR1 as LNHDA and CDR2 as SQIVND (reference sequence). Unmatched junction bases numbered 17, after V lost 5 bases and J lost 4 bases. The CDR3 has 19 amino acids. The CDR3 loop is CASSQRQGRTSGSAYEQYF. Written as DNA, the CDR3 is TGTGCCAGTAGTCAGCGGCAGGGACGGACTAGCGGGAGTGCGTACGAGCAGTACTTC.

The J gene is TRBJ2-7, the V gene TRBV19; a weak D match, TRBD1 (6 bases). The V and J ends lost 7 bases and 2 bases respectively, with 15 bases between them. There are 14 residues in the CDR3. In germline, CDR1 is LNHDA, CDR2 SQIVND (reference sequence). CDR3 nucleotides: TGTGCCAGTACTGCCACGAGGGGGACCTACGAGCAGTACTTC. It encodes CASTATRGTYEQYF.

V usage is TRBV11-2 and J usage is TRBJ1-2; D remains unclear. This CDR3 is 15 amino acids long. The V gene lost 0 bases and the J gene lost 2 bases, with 10 bases spanning the gap. CDR1 SGHAT and CDR2 FQNNGV come from the germline V gene. The CDR3 here is CASSLDIGLNYGYTF. CDR3 DNA sequence: TGTGCCAGCAGCTTAGATATCGGATTAAACTATGGCTACACCTTC.

V usage is TRBV5-4 and J usage is TRBJ2-5; D perhaps matches TRBD2 (6 bases). The CDR3 sequence is 16 residues long. Trimming pared 2 bases from V and 4 bases from J, leaving 18 bases between. The germline gives CDR1 SGHNT, CDR2 YYREEE (reference sequence). CDR3 DNA: TGTGCCAGCAGCTTACGAGGTGGGGGGAGCGGAGAGACCCAGTACTTC. This translates into CASSLRGGGSGETQYF.

V gene TRBV9 combines with J gene TRBJ2-2; no clear D. Trimming removed 7 bases at V and 3 bases at J, with 10 bases between. The germline V gene has CDR1 SGDLS and CDR2 YYNGEE. The CDR3 runs 13 residues. The CDR3 bases are TGTGCCAGCGGTTCAGAATACACCGGGGAGCTGTTTTTT. Residues: CASGSEYTGELFF.

CDR3 in amino acids: CASSKPGGTGELFF. The CDR3, as DNA: TGTGCCAGCAGTAAGCCAGGGGGAACCGGGGAGCTGTTTTTT. V gene TRBV25-1 combines with J gene TRBJ2-2; 7 bases line up with TRBD1. Losses at the gene ends were 5 bases for V and 5 bases for J; bases not matched to a gene: 5. CDR3 length: 14 amino acids. The germline V gene has CDR1 MGHDK and CDR2 SYGVNS.

The chain uses TRBV5-6 and TRBJ2-4; D gene uncertain. V was clipped by 4 bases and J by 0 bases, with 5 bases between them. CDR3 length: 13 amino acids. Germline assignment: CDR1 SGHDT and CDR2 YYEEEE. This CDR3 is CASSLIAKNIQYF. The DNA for the CDR3 is TGTGCCAGCAGCCTGATAGCCAAAAACATTCAGTACTTC.

V gene TRBV7-3 combines with J gene TRBJ2-1, with D possibly being TRBD1 (6 bases). Germline lookup yields CDR1 SGHTA and CDR2 FQGTGA. This CDR3 is built from 13 residues. V gave up 5 bases and J gave up 8 bases, with 13 bases separating them. The CDR3 is CASSPDRMDEQFF. In DNA form, the CDR3 reads TGTGCCAGCAGCCCCGACAGGATGGATGAGCAGTTCTTC.

V usage is TRBV7-3 and J usage is TRBJ2-7; D is unresolved. Germline assignment: CDR1 SGHTA and CDR2 FQGTGA. V was cut by 5 bases and J by 4 bases, with 15 bases left in between. The CDR3 consists of 14 residues. The CDR3 DNA reads TGTGCCAGCAGCCTCACGGCCCGGTCATACGAGCAGTACTTC. It encodes CASSLTARSYEQYF.

The V call is TRBV11-3, the J call TRBJ2-1; 9 bases map to TRBD1. This CDR3 has 16 residues. CDR1 is SGHNT, CDR2 YENEEA, per germline. V dropped 4 bases and J dropped 6; count of bases not matched to a gene: 10. CDR3 sequence (DNA): TGTGCCAGCAGCTCCCCTGGGGGACAGGGTCGCAATGAGCAGTTCTTC. This codes for CASSSPGGQGRNEQFF.

This clone turned up a few times. The chain couples TRBV27 to TRBJ1-2, with D unresolved. V lost 0 bases to trimming and J lost 5 bases, with 10 bases between them. The CDR3 spans 14 residues. Germline V CDR1 and CDR2: MNHEY, SMNVEV (reference sequence). The CDR3 nucleotides read TGTGCCAGCAGTTTATCGACCAACGGGTATGGCTACACCTTC. It encodes CASSLSTNGYGYTF.

This chain joins TRBV13 and TRBJ2-1; 8 bases agree with TRBD1. Germline CDR1 is PRHDT and CDR2 is FYEKMQ (reference sequence). The CDR3 consists of 15 residues. Trimming took 0 bases from V and 3 from J; bases not matched to a gene: 1. As DNA, the CDR3 is TGTGCCAGCAGCTTAGGGGACAGGGACTACAATGAGCAGTTCTTC. It translates to CASSLGDRDYNEQFF.

The genes are TRBV11-3 and TRBJ2-1; TRBD2 agrees at 14 bases. V was clipped by 5 bases and J by 6 bases; unmatched bases: 6. Germline V gene lookup returns CDR1 SGHNT and CDR2 YENEEA. The CDR3 is 16 amino acids. The CDR3 protein is CASSARLAGGANEQFF. In DNA, the CDR3 is TGTGCCAGCAGCGCAAGACTAGCGGGAGGGGCCAATGAGCAGTTCTTC.

The chain links TRBV19 to TRBJ2-5; 10 positions agree with TRBD1. The J segment lost 5 bases and the V segment lost 7 bases, leaving 10 bases of the junction unmatched. The V gene's germline CDR1 is LNHDA and CDR2 SQIVND (reference sequence). The CDR3 is made up of 15 amino acids. CDR3 residues: CASTFGTGAGETQYF. CDR3 nucleotides: TGTGCCAGTACCTTCGGGACAGGGGCGGGTGAGACCCAGTACTTC.

V gene TRBV9 combines with J gene TRBJ2-5; D gene uncertain. The ends were cut back, 4 bases at V and 1 base at J, with 14 bases in the middle. The germline V gene has CDR1 SGDLS and CDR2 YYNGEE. The CDR3 has 15 amino acids. The CDR3 DNA reads TGTGCCAGCAGCCCCTTCGCGACTTTCCAAGAGACCCAGTACTTC. Protein product: CASSPFATFQETQYF.

V gene TRBV6-5 combines with J gene TRBJ2-7; 9 bases match TRBD2. V was clipped by 3 bases and J by 1 base; unmatched bases: 4. Germline V gene sequence: CDR1 MNHEY, CDR2 SVGAGI. CDR3 length equals 15 residues. CDR3 sequence reads: CASSYKLAGSYEQYF. The CDR3 DNA reads TGTGCCAGCAGTTATAAGCTAGCGGGGTCCTACGAGCAGTACTTC.

The J gene is TRBJ2-1, the V gene TRBV7-9; D call uncertain. Germline CDR1 reads SEHNR; CDR2 reads FQNEAQ (reference sequence). The CDR3 has 16 residues. V was cut by 3 bases and J by 0 bases, with 12 bases left in between. CDR3 sequence (DNA): TGTGCCAGCAGCTTCAACTGGCGGAGCTCCTACAATGAGCAGTTCTTC. This sequence encodes CASSFNWRSSYNEQFF.

CDR3 amino acids: CASSEWASGGPGDTQYF. The CDR3 DNA is TGTGCCAGCAGTGAATGGGCTAGCGGGGGCCCCGGGGATACGCAGTATTTT. The V call is TRBV2, the J call TRBJ2-3; 10 positions agree with TRBD2. Germline loops: CDR1 SNHLY, CDR2 FYNNEI. Trimming took 2 bases from V and 6 from J; bases not matched to a gene: 11. The CDR3 has 17 residues.

This sequence joins TRBV7-3 and TRBJ2-1; D is possibly TRBD1 (5 bases). This CDR3 has 14 residues. Trimming left V 2 bases short and J 4 bases short, with 9 bases between. CDR1 is SGHTA and CDR2 is FQGTGA in the germline V gene. CDR3 nucleotides: TGTGCCAGCAGCTTAGATACAGGTTACAATGAGCAGTTCTTC. This translates into CASSLDTGYNEQFF.

This clone appeared a single time. The chain uses TRBV28 and TRBJ2-5; 9 bases map to TRBD2. Germline V lookup: CDR1 MDHEN, CDR2 SYDVKM. V shed 6 bases, J shed 5 bases, and the junction held 7 bases outside the gene matches. The CDR3 extends over 14 amino acids. Here the CDR3 DNA reads TGTGCCAGCAGCCAGCGGGGGGTGCAGGAGACCCAGTACTTC. Its translation is CASSQRGVQETQYF.

This chain uses TRBV18 with TRBJ2-3, with 7 bases matching TRBD1. The CDR3 runs to 14 residues. CDR1 and CDR2 from the germline V gene are KGHSH and LQKENI. The V segment lost 6 bases and the J segment 1 base; nucleotides outside the gene matches: 4. The CDR3 nucleotides read TGTGCCAGCTCCCGCGGACAGGGCACAGATACGCAGTATTTT. It encodes CASSRGQGTDTQYF.

This clone occurred once. V is TRBV19 and J is TRBJ2-7, with D possibly matching TRBD2 (5 bases). This CDR3 spans 16 amino acids. The V gene lost 1 base and the J gene lost 5 bases, with 18 bases spanning the gap. Per the germline V gene, CDR1 is LNHDA and CDR2 is SQIVND (reference sequence). This chain's CDR3 is CASSIGADTLWDEQYF. CDR3 nucleotides: TGTGCCAGTAGTATAGGAGCGGATACCCTTTGGGACGAGCAGTACTTC.